Presented here are 17 T cell receptor beta chains from one specimen sequenced in a study of shared clonotypes between healthy human individuals. The naive CD8 subset, CD45RO-negative cells positively selected for CCR7, excluded terminally differentiated effector memory CD45RA+ cells. The data were produced by immunoSEQ multiplex PCR, yet TCRdb's version contains in-frame clones alone and is incomplete. Of over 2,000,000 clones in the sample, over 85% were seen once. Sequencing was carried out using naive CD8+ T cells from PBMCs. These receptors all come from a man younger than 30 in good health. Some clones in this sample may be carry-over from other donors' samples.

This clone was detected only once. The CDR3 sequence is CATREGWSPSYEQYF. CDR3 nucleotide sequence: TGTGCCACCAGGGAAGGGTGGTCACCCTCCTACGAGCAGTACTTC. This rearrangement joins TRBV7-2 to TRBJ2-7, with a possible D match to TRBD1 (5 bases). Trimming removed 10 bases from V and 0 bases from J, with 19 bases in between. In germline, CDR1 is SGHTA, CDR2 FQGNSA. The CDR3 has 15 residues.

The V call is TRBV28, the J call TRBJ1-2; 7 bases are a match to TRBD1. The CDR3 has 18 amino acids. V lost 6 bases and J lost 5; bases outside the gene matches: 21. The V gene's germline CDR1 is MDHEN and CDR2 SYDVKM. This chain's CDR3 is CASRPRDRARTVGYGYTF. The CDR3, as DNA: TGTGCCAGCAGACCAAGAGACAGGGCGAGGACTGTTGGGTATGGCTACACCTTC.

The rearrangement uses TRBV19 and TRBJ2-1; 7 nucleotides match TRBD1. V gave up 6 bases and J gave up 0 bases; unmatched junction bases: 20. The CDR3 sequence is 20 residues long. Germline lookup yields CDR1 LNHDA and CDR2 SQIVND (reference sequence). CDR3 in DNA: TGTGCCAGTAGGACCGGGACAGTCAGCCTACGAGGGAGCTCCTACAATGAGCAGTTCTTC. This encodes CASRTGTVSLRGSSYNEQFF.

Notes on this clone: The identical CDR3 is also encoded by other nucleotide sequences in the sample. The chain is built from TRBV7-9 and TRBJ2-1; D remains ambiguous. V dropped 2 bases and J dropped 0 bases, with 8 bases sitting between them. From germline, CDR1 is SEHNR and CDR2 FQNEAQ (reference sequence). There are 15 residues in the CDR3. The CDR3 here is CASSLSESSYNEQFF. DNA of the CDR3: TGTGCCAGCAGCTTATCTGAAAGCTCCTACAATGAGCAGTTCTTC.

The CDR3 loop is CATSSPEGDSYNEQFF. The CDR3 DNA follows: TGTGCCACCAGCAGCCCGGAGGGAGACTCCTACAATGAGCAGTTCTTC. V and J are TRBV15 and TRBJ2-1, with a possible D match to TRBD2 (6 bases). The CDR3 consists of 16 residues. Trimming left V 3 bases short and J 0 bases short, with 12 bases between. The germline CDR1 and CDR2 sequences are LNHNV and YYDKDF (reference sequence). The full variable domain, in which reference TRBV15 and TRBJ2-1 provide the parts outside the CDR3, is DAMVIQNPRYQVTQFGKPVTLSCSQTLNHNVMYWYQQKSSQAPKLLFHYYDKDFNNEADTPDNFQSRRPNTSFCFLDIRSPGLGDTAMYLCATSSPEGDSYNEQFFGPGTRLTVL.

The chain combines TRBV27 with TRBJ1-1; D gene ambiguous. CDR1 and CDR2 (germline): MNHEY, SMNVEV (reference sequence). The CDR3 has 14 amino acids. V lost 6 bases and J 1 base, leaving 12 bases between the germline ends. As DNA, the CDR3 is TGTGCCAGCAGCCTGACAAGATCGAACACTGAAGCTTTCTTT. It yields the protein CASSLTRSNTEAFF.

This clone was seen only once. V usage is TRBV19 and J usage is TRBJ2-1; D perhaps matches TRBD2 (6 bases). This CDR3 spans 16 amino acids. The V end was cut by 5 bases, the J end by 0 bases, with 14 bases between. Germline values: CDR1 LNHDA, CDR2 SQIVND (reference sequence). The CDR3 reads CASSHYRTNSYNEQFF. In nucleotides, the CDR3 is TGTGCCAGTAGTCACTATCGGACTAACTCCTACAATGAGCAGTTCTTC.

V usage is TRBV15 and J usage is TRBJ2-1, with a tentative D call TRBD1 (6 bases). Trimming cost V 7 bases and J 3 bases, with 13 bases left between them. In germline, CDR1 is LNHNV, CDR2 YYDKDF (reference sequence). This CDR3 has 14 residues. This CDR3 reads CATKIVRGYNEQFF. CDR3 DNA: TGTGCCACCAAGATAGTCAGGGGCTACAATGAGCAGTTCTTC.

Of note for this clone: This sample also contains other DNA sequences that code for the same CDR3. The chain recombines TRBV5-6 with TRBJ2-6; the D is unclear. The CDR3 has 14 residues. Trimming shortened V by 0 bases and J by 1 base, and 2 bases separated the two germline ends. CDR1 SGHDT and CDR2 YYEEEE come from the germline V gene. The chain's CDR3 is CASSLGSGANVLTF. Here the CDR3 DNA reads TGTGCCAGCAGCTTGGGGTCTGGGGCCAACGTCCTGACTTTC.

Here the CDR3 DNA reads TGCGCCAGCAGCTACCGGGAGTACCAAGAGACCCAGTACTTC. Translation gives CASSYREYQETQYF. V usage is TRBV4-1 and J usage is TRBJ2-5; possible D gene TRBD2, 6 bases. The CDR3 extends over 14 amino acids. Germline assignment: CDR1 MGHRA and CDR2 YSYEKL. Trimming took 5 bases from V and 0 from J, leaving 10 bases between them.

This chain joins TRBV27 and TRBJ1-4, with 8 nucleotides matching TRBD1. The CDR3 has 15 residues. Unmatched junction bases numbered 10, after V lost 7 bases and J lost 6 bases. Germline-derived CDR1 and CDR2 are MNHEY and SMNVEV (reference sequence). CDR3 DNA: TGTGCCAGCAAACCTGGGAGGACAGGGTATGAAAAACTGTTTTTT. Translation gives CASKPGRTGYEKLFF.

The chain joins TRBV7-9 to TRBJ2-2; 10 bases line up with TRBD1. V was pared by 5 bases and J by 7 bases, with 7 bases of the junction left unmatched. The CDR3 covers 15 residues. Germline CDR1 and CDR2: SEHNR and FQNEAQ (reference sequence). CDR3 DNA sequence: TGTGCCAGCAGCGACCGGGACAGGGGCATCGGGGAGCTGTTTTTT. It yields the protein CASSDRDRGIGELFF.

The chain has TRBV29-1 and TRBJ2-2, with D tentatively TRBD2 (6 bases). The V gene's germline CDR1 is SQVTM and CDR2 ANQGSEA. The V end lost 1 base, the J end lost 1 base, and 13 bases lay between the germline ends. CDR3 length equals 16 residues. CDR3 in DNA: TGCAGCGTTGAAGGTTCCCGGGGGTGGAACACCGGGGAGCTGTTTTTT. It is translated as CSVEGSRGWNTGELFF.

The chain uses TRBV7-8 and TRBJ2-5; no reliable D call. With the DNA end fitting TRBJ2-7 better, the J assignment may be wrong. CDR1 is SGHVS, CDR2 FQNEAQ, per germline. The CDR3 consists of 15 residues. Here the CDR3 DNA reads TGTGCCAGCAGCTTAGGAGGCGACTTCTCCTACGAGCAGTACTTC. Amino acids: CASSLGGDFSYEQYF.

The V call is TRBV7-9, the J call TRBJ2-7, with D maybe TRBD1 (6 bases). Trimming cost V 3 bases and J 3 bases, with 15 bases left between them. Germline values: CDR1 SEHNR, CDR2 FQNEAQ (reference sequence). CDR3 length: 15 residues. CDR3: CASSFGQKLIYEQYF. For the CDR3, the DNA is TGTGCCAGCAGCTTCGGACAGAAGTTGATCTACGAGCAGTACTTC.

This clone was seen only once. The V call is TRBV28, the J call TRBJ2-3; D possibly corresponds to TRBD1 (5 bases). Trimming left V 6 bases short and J 4 bases short, with 17 bases between. The CDR3 totals 15 residues. Per germline, CDR1 MDHEN and CDR2 SYDVKM. CDR3 DNA sequence: TGTGCCAGCAGGGGAATCAGGGAACGGGCAGATACGCAGTATTTT. Protein sequence: CASRGIRERADTQYF.

V usage is TRBV19 and J usage is TRBJ2-7, with a weak D call TRBD1 (5 bases). CDR3 length: 15 amino acids. Germline values: CDR1 LNHDA, CDR2 SQIVND (reference sequence). V was trimmed by 6 bases and J by 0 bases, leaving 15 bases between them. In DNA form, the CDR3 reads TGTGCCAGTAGCCAGGGATCCTATAGCTCCTACGAGCAGTACTTC. Translated: CASSQGSYSSYEQYF.